This is a list of T cell receptor beta chains from one sample in a study of blood T cell repertoires in COVID-19. Sequencing used immunoSEQ multiplex PCR; TCRdb keeps in-frame clones, though not all of them. There are about 130,000 clones in the sample; just over 75% occur only once, and approximately 10% lies in the top ten. The sequencing sample was made of peripheral blood. These receptors all come from a human donor in a cohort sampled during active COVID-19. Both conserved end residues are part of each CDR3. The D gene is left open where the match is weak. Part of the rows lack a size; the others show once, few, many or a class for expanded clones.

V	J	D	size	CDR3	DNA
TRBV6-5	TRBJ2-1	TRBD2	.	CASGLAGAKGGEQFF	TGTGCCAGTGGACTAGCGGGGGCAAAAGGGGGTGAGCAGTTCTTC
TRBV30	TRBJ2-7	.	few	CAWSEQGLAYEQYF	TGTGCCTGGAGTGAGCAGGGCCTAGCCTACGAGCAGTACTTC
TRBV6-2/TRBV6-3	TRBJ1-1	.	.	CASSFAGVQGTEAFF	TGTGCCAGCAGTTTCGCAGGGGTCCAGGGCACTGAAGCTTTCTTT
TRBV28	TRBJ2-7	TRBD2	.	CASSVLAGGTYEQYF	TGTGCCAGCAGCGTACTAGCGGGGGGTACCTACGAGCAGTACTTC
TRBV30	TRBJ2-5	.	.	CAWRPTDYSTGETQYF	TGTGCCTGGAGGCCCACGGACTATTCGACGGGAGAGACCCAGTACTTC
TRBV3-1/TRBV3-2	TRBJ1-6	.	few	CASSPTGESPLHF	TGTGCCAGCAGTCCGACAGGTGAATCACCCCTCCACTTT
TRBV7-2	TRBJ1-2	.	.	CASSLGGGSNYGYTF	TGTGCCAGCAGCTTAGGTGGGGGGTCCAACTATGGCTACACCTTC
TRBV10-1	TRBJ2-5	.	once	CASSESPRPEGRYF	TGCGCCAGCAGTGAGTCCCCGCGGCCTGAGGGAAGGTACTTC
TRBV2	TRBJ1-4	.	.	CASRDLVATNEKLFF	TGTGCCAGCAGAGACTTAGTTGCAACTAATGAAAAACTGTTTTTT
TRBV19	TRBJ1-5	.	.	CASSITRGGNQPQHF	TGTGCCAGTAGTATTACCAGGGGTGGCAATCAGCCCCAGCATTTT
TRBV3-1/TRBV3-2	TRBJ2-3	TRBD2	.	CASSQDSGGHSTDTQYF	TGTGCCAGCAGCCAAGACAGCGGGGGGCATAGCACAGATACGCAGTATTTT
TRBV19	TRBJ2-3	TRBD2	.	CASSSTPSGVIDTQYF	TGTGCCAGTAGCTCTACTCCTAGCGGGGTGATCGATACGCAGTATTTT
TRBV29-1	TRBJ1-5	.	once	CSVKGGGAASNQPQHF	TGCAGCGTTAAAGGCGGGGGGGCGGCTAGCAATCAGCCCCAGCATTTT
TRBV4-1	TRBJ1-2	TRBD1	.	CASSQDPWTGGGNYGYTF	TGCGCCAGCAGCCAAGATCCGTGGACAGGAGGGGGCAACTATGGCTACACCTTC
TRBV2	TRBJ1-2	TRBD1	.	CASSEDGTGHPGNTF	TGTGCCAGCAGTGAAGATGGGACAGGACACCCGGGGAACACCTTC
TRBV4-2	TRBJ1-2	TRBD1	once	CASSGQGRYGYTF	TGTGCCAGCAGCGGACAGGGACGCTATGGCTACACCTTC
TRBV3-1/TRBV3-2	TRBJ1-1	.	.	CASSNSLNTEAFF	TGTGCCAGCAGCAACAGCCTGAACACTGAAGCTTTCTTT
TRBV10-1	TRBJ2-7	.	.	CASSDPGYHEQYF	TGCGCCAGCAGTGATCCAGGATACCACGAGCAGTACTTC
TRBV6-5	TRBJ2-2	TRBD2	.	CASTGLAVSGELFF	TGTGCCAGCACCGGACTAGCGGTCTCCGGGGAGCTGTTTTTT
TRBV18	TRBJ1-1	.	once	CASSPRSGLGNTEAFF	TGTGCCAGCTCACCACGATCGGGGTTGGGGAACACTGAAGCTTTCTTT
TRBV4-1	TRBJ1-4	TRBD1	.	CASSHNTGTGGEKLFF	TGCGCCAGCAGCCACAACACCGGGACAGGGGGTGAAAAACTGTTTTTT
TRBV27	TRBJ2-7	.	.	CASSLRESYEQYF	TGTGCCAGCAGTTTAAGGGAGTCCTACGAGCAGTACTTC
TRBV4-1	TRBJ1-1	TRBD1	.	CASSQMTGYIAEAFF	TGCGCCAGCAGCCAGATGACAGGGTATATCGCTGAAGCTTTCTTT
TRBV4-1	TRBJ1-2	.	.	CASSQDRVYGYTF	TGCGCCAGCAGCCAAGATAGAGTCTATGGCTACACCTTC
TRBV5-1	TRBJ1-3	.	few	CASSPWDGAGGNTIYF	TGCGCCAGCAGCCCCTGGGATGGGGCAGGAGGAAACACCATATATTTT
TRBV7-3	TRBJ2-3	TRBD2	.	CASSLGLGVPDTQYF	TGTGCCAGCAGCCTGGGACTAGGGGTCCCAGATACGCAGTATTTT
TRBV19	TRBJ2-7	TRBD1	.	CASSPTGGTGSYEQYF	TGTGCCAGTAGCCCAACTGGGGGGACAGGGTCCTACGAGCAGTACTTC
TRBV5-4	TRBJ1-6	.	.	CASSLETGFRSPLHF	TGTGCCAGCAGCTTGGAGACAGGATTTAGATCACCCCTCCACTTT
TRBV5-6	TRBJ1-6	TRBD1	.	CASSLDRGNSPLHF	TGTGCCAGCAGCTTGGACAGGGGTAATTCACCCCTCCACTTT
TRBV7-9	TRBJ2-7	.	.	CASSLGVTYEQYF	TGTGCCAGCAGCTTGGGAGTGACCTACGAGCAGTACTTC
TRBV5-4	TRBJ2-3	.	once	CASSFPGALTDTQYF	TGTGCCAGCAGCTTCCCAGGGGCCCTCACAGATACGCAGTATTTT
TRBV28	TRBJ1-2	TRBD1	.	CASSSGKTGGASGYTF	TGTGCCAGCAGTTCGGGAAAGACAGGGGGCGCAAGTGGCTACACCTTC
TRBV5-1	TRBJ2-7	.	few	CASSLRGVSSYEQYF	TGCGCCAGCAGCTTGCGCGGGGTTAGCTCCTACGAGCAGTACTTC
TRBV7-8	TRBJ1-4	.	.	CASSLHPTGSTNEKLFF	TGTGCCAGCAGCCTGCATCCTACAGGGAGTACTAATGAAAAACTGTTTTTT
TRBV10-3	TRBJ1-5	.	.	CATRWQANQPQHF	TGTGCCACCCGGTGGCAGGCGAATCAGCCCCAGCATTTT
TRBV7-3	TRBJ1-3	TRBD1	few	CASSLMITGETGNTIYF	TGTGCCAGCAGCTTAATGATTACAGGGGAAACTGGAAACACCATATATTTT
TRBV18	TRBJ2-7	.	.	CASSTGSNEQYF	TGTGCCAGCTCAACAGGGAGCAACGAGCAGTACTTC
TRBV19	TRBJ2-7	TRBD1	.	CASSIPGQGALYEQYF	TGTGCCAGTAGTATCCCGGGACAGGGCGCCCTGTACGAGCAGTACTTC
TRBV7-9	TRBJ2-6	.	.	CASSFRVSGANVLTF	TGTGCCAGCAGCTTCCGGGTCTCTGGGGCCAACGTCCTGACTTTC
TRBV11-2	TRBJ2-7	.	.	CASSLGGEAYEQYF	TGTGCCAGCAGCTTAGGGGGAGAAGCCTACGAGCAGTACTTC
TRBV6-5	TRBJ1-3	.	.	CASSSDRFSGNTIYF	TGTGCCAGCAGCTCCGACAGGTTCTCTGGAAACACCATATATTTT
TRBV28	TRBJ2-5	TRBD1	.	CASSPGTGGRETQYF	TGTGCCAGCAGCCCCGGGACAGGGGGCAGGGAGACCCAGTACTTC
TRBV25-1	TRBJ2-1	TRBD1	.	CASIQTGASSYNEQFF	TGTGCCAGCATCCAAACAGGGGCGAGCTCCTACAATGAGCAGTTCTTC
TRBV28	TRBJ1-5	.	.	CASSSTQTGSNQPQHF	TGTGCCAGCAGTTCAACACAAACAGGGAGCAATCAGCCCCAGCATTTT
TRBV18	TRBJ2-6	.	many	CASSPGVIGANVLTF	TGTGCCAGCTCACCCGGGGTAATTGGGGCCAACGTCCTGACTTTC
TRBV30	TRBJ1-1	TRBD1	once	CAWRRTGGTEAFF	TGTGCCTGGAGGCGGACAGGGGGCACTGAAGCTTTCTTT
TRBV7-9	TRBJ2-3	.	.	CASSFAGPDTQYF	TGTGCCAGCAGCTTCGCGGGTCCAGATACGCAGTATTTT
TRBV18	TRBJ1-2	TRBD1	.	CASSPPTGANYGYTF	TGTGCCAGCTCACCACCGACAGGGGCTAACTATGGCTACACCTTC
TRBV19	TRBJ1-1	TRBD1	few	CASSVSGGVRSEAFF	TGTGCCAGTAGTGTTTCAGGGGGCGTTCGCTCTGAAGCTTTCTTT
TRBV20-1	TRBJ1-2	.	.	CSATVRGRYTF	TGCAGTGCTACTGTCAGGGGCCGCTACACCTTC
TRBV19	TRBJ2-2	.	.	CASSPLPGQPTGELFF	TGTGCCAGTAGTCCCTTACCCGGACAGCCCACCGGGGAGCTGTTTTTT
TRBV11-2	TRBJ1-4	TRBD1	.	CASSLEGQGNEKLFF	TGTGCCAGCAGCTTAGAAGGACAGGGTAATGAAAAACTGTTTTTT
TRBV3-1/TRBV3-2	TRBJ1-1	.	.	CASSQTSGGAFF	TGTGCCAGCAGCCAGACTAGTGGGGGGGCTTTCTTT
TRBV6-5	TRBJ2-5	TRBD1	.	CASRLGQGPETQYF	TGTGCCAGCAGGTTAGGACAGGGCCCAGAGACCCAGTACTTC
TRBV25-1	TRBJ2-2	TRBD2	once	CASSEPSGGMGNTGELFF	TGTGCCAGCAGTGAACCTAGCGGGGGGATGGGGAACACCGGGGAGCTGTTTTTT
TRBV5-8	TRBJ2-5	.	few	CASSFRRVATQYF	TGTGCCAGCAGCTTCCGACGGGTCGCGACCCAGTACTTC
TRBV9	TRBJ1-4	.	.	CASSPNSVVGEKLFF	TGTGCCAGCAGCCCAAACTCGGTGGTTGGTGAAAAACTGTTTTTT